This TCR beta chain came from a study of stem cell transplantation in POMP-related autoinflammatory disease. Study as a whole: Defective thymoproteasomes were hypothesized to impair CD8+ T-cell positive selection. Pre-transplant patients had naive-skewed CD4+ T cells and few CD8+ T cells.

PRAID featured prominent immunodeficiency. TCRdb keeps only in-frame clones here, not all; method: immunoSEQ multiplex PCR. The repertoire holds around 32,000 clones, with approximately 86% as singletons. Worth noting for this clone: Without the conserved terminal phenylalanine or tryptophan, this CDR3 likely stems from a read error. It is unclear where the CDR3 begins or ends on the DNA, so no DNA is shown, and the CDR3 is as TCRdb lists it.

Germline values: CDR1 SEHNR, CDR2 FQNEAQ (reference sequence). 10 amino acids form the CDR3, both terminal residues included. The chain links TRBV7-9 to TRBJ2-3; TRBD2, as called in the table, went unchecked against the DNA. Material: CD4+ T cells from PBMCs, obtained before stem cell transplantation. This clonotype was sampled from a human donor with POMP-related autoinflammation and immune dysregulation (PRAID). This chain's CDR3 is CASSLVSGEV.